The entry that follows covers one TCR beta chain sequence. This sample is part of a study of cytotoxic CD8 clonotypes in ibrutinib-treated CLL. The length of the CDR3 is 12 residues. TCRdb's copy holds only in-frame clones and misses some; the assay was immunoSEQ multiplex PCR. The sample has around 29,000 clones, around two thirds seen once; the top ten hold 45% to 65%. The receptor was isolated from a human donor with chronic lymphocytic leukemia. V and J are TRBV21-1 and TRBJ2-7; the table gives TRBD1 as D, unverified against the DNA. TRBV21-1 constitutes a pseudogene. The source material was PBMCs, sampled after 24 months of ibrutinib treatment. The DNA for the CDR3 is TGTGCCAGCAGCAAAGACATCTACGAGCAGTACTTC. It translates to CASSKDIYEQYF.